These 25 T cell receptor beta chains share one sample of origin, sequenced in a study of T cell repertoires in cytomegalovirus infection. TCRdb called the reads again in MiXCR, with one record for every CDR3 protein. The table lists around 740,000 distinct CDR3 sequences, roughly a third of them singletons. Sequenced: PBMCs. These receptors all come from a human donor in good health (CMV status not recorded). Some clones in this sample may be carry-over from other donors' samples.

The chain carries TRBV12-3 or TRBV12-4 and TRBJ2-6; 8 positions agree with TRBD1. CDR3 length: 20 residues. Trimming cost V 6 bases and J 0 bases; bases outside gene matches: 16. CDR3 region: CASSLYRGDRLHSGANVLTF. The CDR3 DNA reads TGTGCCAGCAGCCTATACCGTGGGGACAGGCTACACTCTGGGGCCAACGTCCTGACTTTC.

The J gene is TRBJ1-1, the V gene TRBV7-2; D is perhaps TRBD1 (5 bases). V was trimmed by 5 bases and J by 0 bases, leaving 10 bases between them. The CDR3 length is 14 residues. CDR1 and CDR2 (germline): SGHTA, FQGNSA. The CDR3 DNA follows: TGTGCCAGCAGCCGCAGGGTTTTGAACACTGAAGCTTTCTTT. Its translation: CASSRRVLNTEAFF.

This chain connects TRBV27 to TRBJ2-1, with 9 bases fitting TRBD2. With 4 bases clipped from V and 5 bases from J, the junction kept 9 bases outside the gene matches. CDR3 length: 16 amino acids. Germline CDR1 and CDR2: MNHEY and SMNVEV (reference sequence). The chain's CDR3 is CASSSHIAGVNNEQFF. In DNA, the CDR3 is TGTGCCAGCAGTTCCCATATAGCGGGGGTGAACAATGAGCAGTTCTTC.

This clonotype showed up just a few times. The V and J genes are TRBV28 and TRBJ2-1; D might be TRBD1 (7 bases). CDR3 length: 15 residues. Germline CDR1 reads MDHEN; CDR2 reads SYDVKM. Trimming removed 1 base from V and 9 bases from J, with 16 bases in between. The CDR3 region has the DNA TGTGCCAGCAGTTTATTTTATGGCGGGACAGTTGAGCAGTTCTTC. Translating gives CASSLFYGGTVEQFF.

This clonotype turned up a few times. The chain carries TRBV4-2 and TRBJ2-7; TRBD2 aligns across 8 bases. V shed 9 bases and J 6 bases; nucleotides not matched to a gene: 7. CDR1 and CDR2 from the germline V gene are LGHNA and YNFKEQ. CDR3 length: 12 residues. CDR3 sequence: CASAGGWGEQYF. Here the CDR3 DNA reads TGTGCCAGTGCGGGAGGTTGGGGCGAGCAGTACTTC.

With respect to this clonotype: This sequence may be a read error, since a much larger clone differs from it by one base. This chain joins TRBV7-9 and TRBJ1-5, with no clear D. The ends were cut back, 3 bases at V and 5 bases at J, with 8 bases in the middle. This CDR3 is 13 amino acids long. CDR1 and CDR2 from the germline V gene are SEHNR and FQNEAQ (reference sequence). The CDR3 nucleotides are TGTGCCAGCAGCTTTGGGGTCTATCAGCCCCAGCATTTT. It encodes CASSFGVYQPQHF.

This rearrangement joins TRBV11-3 to TRBJ2-2, with D possibly TRBD2 on 5 matching bases. CDR1 SGHNT and CDR2 YENEEA come from the germline V gene. CDR3 length equals 16 residues. Deletions cut 4 bases from V and 1 base from J, with 13 bases between. The DNA for the CDR3 is TGTGCCAGCAGCTCCCACGTTGCGGGGAACACCGGGGAGCTGTTTTTT. Protein product: CASSSHVAGNTGELFF.

This clonotype was seen repeatedly, ten times or more. The rearrangement joins TRBV7-2 to TRBJ1-5; D ambiguous. Germline-derived CDR1 and CDR2 are SGHTA and FQGNSA. The CDR3 has 15 amino acids. Between the trimmed V and J ends, which lost 2 bases and 4 bases, there was a span of 12 bases. The CDR3 protein is CASSLLSNANQPQHF. CDR3 nucleotide sequence: TGTGCCAGCAGCTTACTTTCTAATGCTAATCAGCCCCAGCATTTT.

With respect to this clonotype: A junction end diverges from the germline sequence, so it may reflect a read error. The chain has TRBV19 and TRBJ2-3; no reliable D call. Germline CDR1 is LNHDA and CDR2 is SQIVND (reference sequence). The CDR3 runs to 18 residues. DNA for the CDR3: TGTGACAGTAGTATAGATCTCACACCCCGGTGGGCAGCAGATACGCAGTATTTT. Residues: CDSSIDLTPRWAADTQYF.

The chain carries TRBV28 and TRBJ2-7, with a weak D call TRBD2 (5 bases). The CDR3 has 15 residues. With 2 bases removed from V and 6 bases from J, the gap between germline ends came to 17 bases. Per the germline V gene, CDR1 is MDHEN and CDR2 is SYDVKM. CDR3 protein: CASSLHGSGFGEQYF. CDR3 sequence (DNA): TGTGCCAGCAGTTTACATGGAAGCGGCTTCGGCGAGCAGTACTTC.

The rearrangement joins TRBV6-6 to TRBJ1-5, with D maybe TRBD1 (6 bases). CDR1 is MNHNY, CDR2 SVGAGI, per germline (reference sequence). The CDR3 is 15 amino acids. The ends were cut back, 7 bases at V and 5 bases at J, with 18 bases in the middle. The CDR3 bases are TGTGCCAGCACCGAAAACCGGGACACCTATCAGCCCCAGCATTTT. It specifies CASTENRDTYQPQHF.

This chain connects TRBV12-3 or TRBV12-4 to TRBJ2-7; 9 bases line up with TRBD1. V lost 6 bases and J lost 5; bases outside the gene matches: 8. The CDR3 runs 14 residues. The CDR3 here is CASRGGDRVNEQYF. CDR3 sequence (DNA): TGTGCCAGCAGGGGGGGGGACAGGGTCAACGAGCAGTACTTC.

This clonotype was detected only a few times. The gene calls are TRBV7-2 and TRBJ2-1, with 10 positions matching TRBD2. Germline CDR1 is SGHTA and CDR2 is FQGNSA. Trimming took 5 bases from V and 8 from J; bases not matched to a gene: 9. This CDR3 contains 15 residues. DNA of the CDR3: TGTGCCAGCAGCCCACTAGCGGGACGGGCGGATGAGCAGTTCTTC. The encoded protein is CASSPLAGRADEQFF.

The chain has TRBV30 and TRBJ1-2, with TRBD1 identical over 7 bases. With 0 bases clipped from V and 4 bases from J, the junction kept 8 bases outside the gene matches. The germline V gene encodes CDR1 GTSNPN and CDR2 SVGIG (reference sequence). This CDR3 region has 15 residues. Here the CDR3 DNA reads TGTGCCTGGAGTGTCACAGGGGATTTGGGCTATGGCTACACCTTC. Protein product: CAWSVTGDLGYGYTF.

This clonotype appeared a few times. V usage is TRBV12-3 or TRBV12-4 and J usage is TRBJ2-1; unclear D gene. CDR3 length: 12 amino acids. V shed 3 bases and J shed 11 bases, with 11 bases lying between them. CDR3 loop: CASSFDRTQQFF. The CDR3 bases are TGTGCCAGCAGTTTCGATCGGACGCAGCAGTTCTTC.

This clonotype was counted between two and nine times. This chain uses TRBV27 with TRBJ2-3, with TRBD2 matching over 8 bases. Germline values: CDR1 MNHEY, CDR2 SMNVEV (reference sequence). There are 14 residues in the CDR3. Losses at the gene ends were 2 bases for V and 6 bases for J; bases not matched to a gene: 4. The CDR3 reads CASSLAGGFDTQYF. Written as DNA, the CDR3 is TGTGCCAGCAGTTTAGCGGGAGGTTTCGATACGCAGTATTTT.

This clonotype was counted a few times. The gene calls are TRBV7-9 and TRBJ1-1; D ambiguous. Looked up from germline, CDR1 is SEHNR and CDR2 is FQNEAQ (reference sequence). Deletions cut 5 bases from V and 10 bases from J, with 11 bases between. CDR3 length: 11 amino acids. In DNA form, the CDR3 reads TGTGCCAGCAGCCGTCTAAAAGGAGCTTTCTTT. Amino acids: CASSRLKGAFF.

V usage is TRBV6-6 and J usage is TRBJ1-2; D gene ambiguous. Trimming took 5 bases from V and 2 from J, leaving 15 bases between them. The CDR3 loop spans 15 amino acids. Germline values: CDR1 MNHNY, CDR2 SVGAGI (reference sequence). The CDR3 region has the DNA TGTGCCAGCAGTGCAATTGGTGTAACGAACTATGGCTACACCTTC. Its protein product is CASSAIGVTNYGYTF.

This clonotype was observed a few times. V usage is TRBV12-3 or TRBV12-4 and J usage is TRBJ1-5; the D gene is possibly TRBD1 (5 bases). The CDR3 length is 15 residues. V dropped 7 bases and J dropped 0 bases, with 13 bases sitting between them. The chain's CDR3 is CASTGPGNSNQPQHF. The CDR3 bases are TGTGCCAGCACGGGGCCAGGGAATAGCAATCAGCCCCAGCATTTT.

About this clonotype itself: A much larger clone is a single base away; this may be a read error. The rearrangement links TRBV6-2 or TRBV6-3 to TRBJ2-6, with 7 bases identical to TRBD2. CDR3 length: 18 residues. CDR1 and CDR2 (germline): MNHEY, SVGEGT. The V segment lost 10 bases and the J segment 0 bases; nucleotides outside the gene matches: 15. The chain's CDR3 is CATSGTQGLRSGANVLTF. The CDR3 nucleotides read TGTGCCACCAGCGGGACGCAGGGATTGCGCTCTGGGGCCAACGTCCTGACTTTC.

The genes are TRBV15 and TRBJ2-7; 8 nucleotides line up with TRBD2. Germline V CDR1 and CDR2: LNHNV, YYDKDF (reference sequence). CDR3 length: 17 amino acids. V lost 3 bases, J lost 2 bases, and 12 bases stayed unmatched. In nucleotides, the CDR3 is TGTGCCACCAGCAGTGTCGAACTAGCGGAGGTCGCCTACGAGCAGTACTTC. Its protein product is CATSSVELAEVAYEQYF. Supplemented by reference TRBV15 and TRBJ2-7, the full variable domain reads DAMVIQNPRYQVTQFGKPVTLSCSQTLNHNVMYWYQQKSSQAPKLLFHYYDKDFNNEADTPDNFQSRRPNTSFCFLDIRSPGLGDTAMYLCATSSVELAEVAYEQYFGPGTRLTVT.

This clonotype was seen at least ten times. This chain joins TRBV7-2 and TRBJ2-1, with D perhaps TRBD1 (6 bases). Germline CDR1 and CDR2: SGHTA and FQGNSA. Trimming stripped 4 bases from V and 0 bases from J, with 10 bases between. The CDR3 covers 15 residues. In DNA form, the CDR3 reads TGTGCCAGCAGCTCAACAGGGAGCTCCTACAATGAGCAGTTCTTC. It translates to CASSSTGSSYNEQFF.

V is TRBV5-1 and J is TRBJ2-5; TRBD1 aligns across 7 bases. Germline CDR1 reads SGHRS; CDR2 reads YFSETQ. The V and J ends lost 0 bases and 5 bases, in that order; junction bases with no gene match: 1. CDR3 length: 13 residues. In DNA form, the CDR3 reads TGCGCCAGCAGCTTGGAACAGGGGGAGACCCAGTACTTC. This sequence encodes CASSLEQGETQYF.

The chain recombines TRBV15 with TRBJ2-3, with D perhaps matching TRBD2 (6 bases). Trimming left V 3 bases short and J 2 bases short, with 12 bases between. This CDR3 has 15 residues. Germline lookup yields CDR1 LNHNV and CDR2 YYDKDF (reference sequence). CDR3 DNA sequence: TGTGCCACCAGCAGTCGGGACTTTCACACAGATACGCAGTATTTT. Residues: CATSSRDFHTDTQYF.

The V gene is TRBV12-3 or TRBV12-4, the J gene TRBJ2-2; 9 positions agree with TRBD2. V lost 7 bases and J lost 4; bases outside the gene matches: 7. The CDR3 consists of 15 residues. The DNA for the CDR3 is TGTGCCAGCACCCCAAGCGGGGGGCCCACCGGGGAGCTGTTTTTT. Translated: CASTPSGGPTGELFF.